The T cell receptor (beta chain) under discussion was sequenced for a study of CD8+ T cells in alopecia areata. About the study: At a dose of 5 to 10 mg twice daily, oral tofacitinib was given to treated patients. Percent affected scalp area, the SALT score, rated treated patients' severity.

In its sample, this clone was seen once. The antigen is unknown. Sequencing relied on a cDNA template that was reverse transcribed from extracted RNA. Using immunoSEQ multiplex PCR, the repertoire was profiled, and TCRdb retains in-frame clones only, with some absent. This table holds 180,000 or so clones, approximately 50% found once. Trimming took 0 bases from V and 4 from J, leaving 15 bases between them. The CDR3 consists of 15 residues. Germline CDR1 is SQVTM and CDR2 is ANQGSEA. Study-level points and caveats: It was observed that many expanded lesional clones persisted in scalp and blood during tofacitinib.

Treatment of the sample: oral pan-JAK inhibitor, 5-10 mg twice daily. Researchers took lesional scalp punch biopsies and peripheral blood from people who were alopecia areata patients. Sample: CD8+ T cells sorted from blood, taken around week 52, from a patient treated with tofacitinib. The V and J genes are TRBV29-1 and TRBJ1-2; tentative D call: TRBD1 (5 bases). The receptor comes from a human donor with alopecia areata. CDR3 DNA sequence: TGCAGCGTTGAAGACCCCAGGGAGCTGAGCTATGGCTACACCTTC. This encodes CSVEDPRELSYGYTF. Based on the CDR3 plus reference TRBV29-1 and TRBJ1-2, the full variable domain is SAVISQKPSRDICQRGTSLTIQCQVDSQVTMMFWYRQQPGQSLTLIATANQGSEATYESGFVIDKFPISRPNLTFSTLTVSNMSPEDSSIYLCSVEDPRELSYGYTFGSGTRLTVV.